This T cell receptor beta chain was retrieved from a study of cytomegalovirus exposure and HLA in healthy donors. This clone is labeled medium-sized. PCR employed 60 Vbeta and 13 Jbeta primers. Data came from immunoSEQ multiplex PCR; TCRdb stores just in-frame clones and leaves some out. The repertoire includes over 60,000 clones, 76% of them detected once, and under 3.5% sits in the top ten. V shed 2 bases and J 1 base; nucleotides not matched to a gene: 0. The CDR3 runs 15 residues. Germline V gives CDR1 MRHNA, CDR2 SNTAGT. The TCR was taken from a man aged 18-30 years in good health and CMV-seronegative. Specimen: PBMCs. The J gene is TRBJ2-3, the V gene TRBV6-4; 10 positions agree with TRBD1. This CDR3 reads CASSDGTGGTDTQYF. The CDR3 DNA sequence: TGTGCCAGCAGTGACGGGACAGGGGGCACAGATACGCAGTATTTT.